Below, one TCR beta chain is given with its context. This entry comes from a study of cytomegalovirus exposure and HLA in healthy donors. Use of 60 Vbeta and 13 Jbeta primers characterized the PCR. Method: immunoSEQ multiplex PCR; TCRdb's copy keeps in-frame clones and lacks some. The sample lists about 180,000 clones; about 82% were seen once. This CDR3 is built from 15 residues. V shed 3 bases and J 8 bases; nucleotides not matched to a gene: 9. In germline, CDR1 is SGHVS, CDR2 FQNEAQ. The rearrangement joins TRBV7-8 to TRBJ2-1; TRBD1 matches at 8 bases. Sequenced input: PBMCs. The origin of this receptor is a man younger than 35 in good health and CMV-seronegative. The CDR3 nucleotides are TGTGCCAGCAGCTTCGACAGGGGTCCCCACCATGAGCAGTTCTTC. This translates into CASSFDRGPHHEQFF. The full variable domain, its missing parts supplied by reference TRBV7-8 and TRBJ2-1, is GAGVSQSPRYKVAKRGQDVALRCDPISGHVSLFWYQQALGQGPEFLTYFQNEAQLDKSGLPSDRFFAERPEGSVSTLKIQRTQQEDSAVYLCASSFDRGPHHEQFFGPGTRLTVL.